A selection of T cell receptor beta chains follows, all from one sample in a study of vaccination and CD4 T cells after COVID-19. Each CDR3 protein gets one entry after TCRdb re-called the PCR reads with MiXCR. This sample yields 5,000 to 6,500 distinct CDR3 sequences, of which about 47% are seen a single time; 25% to 30% belongs to the top ten. These receptors have no known antigen. Sequenced sample: CD4+ T cells from blood, cultured in vitro. These receptors were collected from a human donor who had recovered from COVID-19. CDR3s include the opening cysteine and the closing phenylalanine or tryptophan. The D gene is left open where the match is weak. Not all rows give a size; the values are once, few, many and, for expanded clones, a class.

TRBJ1-2	TRBV27	NA	TRBD1	CASSLGGQPYGYTF	TGTGCCAGCAGTTTGGGGGGACAGCCCTATGGCTACACCTTC
TRBJ1-1	TRBV19	NA	NA	CASMKQENTEAFF	TGTGCCAGCATGAAGCAAGAAAACACTGAAGCTTTCTTT
TRBJ1-2	TRBV7-9	once	TRBD1	CASSLDVTGVGYTF	TGTGCCAGCAGCTTAGACGTGACAGGGGTAGGCTACACCTTC
TRBJ2-2	TRBV20-1	few	TRBD2	CSARVGSGGGELFF	TGCAGTGCTAGAGTCGGGAGCGGGGGAGGGGAGCTGTTTTTT
TRBJ2-2	TRBV10-3	few	TRBD2	CAISERGGSTGELFF	TGTGCCATCAGTGAGAGGGGAGGGTCCACCGGGGAGCTGTTTTTT
TRBJ1-1	TRBV12-3/TRBV12-4	NA	NA	CASTDEYTEAFF	TGTGCCAGCACTGATGAATACACTGAAGCTTTCTTT
TRBJ2-1	TRBV18	NA	NA	CASSAGVGDEQFF	TGTGCCAGCTCAGCAGGGGTAGGGGATGAGCAGTTCTTC
TRBJ2-1	TRBV20-1	few	NA	CSARKNGGLGEQFF	TGCAGTGCTAGAAAAAATGGGGGGCTGGGTGAGCAGTTCTTC
TRBJ2-3	TRBV24-1	NA	TRBD2	CATSDLTSGSTDTQYF	TGTGCCACCAGTGATTTGACTAGCGGGAGTACAGATACGCAGTATTTT
TRBJ1-5	TRBV14	NA	TRBD1	CASSQDGTDINQPQHF	TGTGCCAGCAGCCAAGATGGGACAGACATCAATCAGCCCCAGCATTTT
TRBJ1-2	TRBV6-1	NA	NA	CASRWDANYGYTF	TGTGCCAGCAGGTGGGACGCTAACTATGGCTACACCTTC
TRBJ2-1	TRBV7-2	NA	TRBD2	CASSLVGGRTSGAGRYNEQFF	TGTGCCAGCAGCTTAGTAGGAGGGAGGACTAGCGGGGCGGGGAGATACAATGAGCAGTTCTTC
TRBJ1-4	TRBV7-6	once	NA	CASSPLGAGRNEKLFF	TGTGCCAGCAGCCCCCTAGGCGCAGGGAGGAATGAAAAACTGTTTTTT
TRBJ2-1	TRBV19	few	TRBD1	CASSAGGSYNEQFF	TGTGCCAGTAGTGCAGGGGGCTCCTACAATGAGCAGTTCTTC
TRBJ1-6	TRBV7-8	NA	NA	CASSLGNPGTPDSPLHF	TGTGCCAGCAGCTTGGGGAACCCCGGGACTCCGGATTCACCCCTCCACTTT
TRBJ1-2	TRBV19	NA	NA	CASKPPGQGTYGYTF	TGTGCCAGTAAGCCCCCAGGCCAGGGAACTTATGGCTACACCTTC
TRBJ1-1	TRBV6-1	few	NA	CASRASGGHTEAFF	TGTGCCAGCAGGGCTTCGGGAGGGCACACTGAAGCTTTCTTT
TRBJ2-3	TRBV5-6	few	NA	CASSPWVAASTDTQYF	TGTGCCAGCAGCCCTTGGGTAGCGGCAAGCACAGATACGCAGTATTTT
TRBJ2-3	TRBV19	few	NA	CASSPTRADTQYF	TGTGCCAGTAGTCCGACTCGGGCAGATACGCAGTATTTT
TRBJ2-3	TRBV7-3	few	TRBD1	CASSFQGADTQYF	TGTGCCAGCAGCTTCCAGGGGGCAGATACGCAGTATTTT
TRBJ1-6	TRBV12-3/TRBV12-4	NA	NA	CASSTDSGYNSPLHF	TGTGCCAGCAGTACGGACAGTGGGTATAATTCACCCCTCCACTTT
TRBJ2-3	TRBV6-1	few	TRBD1	CASRFQGARTDTQYF	TGTGCCAGCAGATTCCAGGGGGCTAGGACAGATACGCAGTATTTT
TRBJ2-5	TRBV20-1	NA	NA	CSAGRGRTTTQETQYF	TGCAGTGCTGGGCGAGGCCGTACGACCACACAAGAGACCCAGTACTTC
TRBJ2-1	TRBV5-1	NA	NA	CASKLNYNEQFF	TGCGCCAGCAAACTTAATTACAATGAGCAGTTCTTC
TRBJ1-1	TRBV7-3	NA	TRBD1	CASSSDRWNTEAFF	TGTGCCAGCAGCTCGGACAGGTGGAACACTGAAGCTTTCTTT
TRBJ1-2	TRBV2	NA	TRBD1	CASSAIGTGHYGYTF	TGTGCCAGCAGCGCCATAGGGACAGGCCACTATGGCTACACCTTC
TRBJ2-7	TRBV27	few	NA	CASSFSNSYEQYF	TGTGCCAGCAGTTTTTCAAACTCCTACGAGCAGTACTTC
TRBJ2-2	TRBV20-1	few	NA	CSARDTRRVNTGELFF	TGCAGTGCTAGAGATACTCGTAGGGTGAACACCGGGGAGCTGTTTTTT
TRBJ2-1	TRBV6-2/TRBV6-3	NA	NA	CASSLRTDEWWQFF	TGTGCCAGCAGTTTGAGGACAGACGAATGGTGGCAGTTCTTC
TRBJ1-1	TRBV5-4	few	NA	CASSLVYGAGTEAFF	TGTGCCAGCAGCTTAGTCTACGGGGCTGGCACTGAAGCTTTCTTT